These T cell receptor beta chains were read from a single sample in a study of cytomegalovirus exposure and HLA in healthy donors. Libraries were prepared by immunoSEQ multiplex PCR; TCRdb keeps only in-frame clonotypes and omits some of them. The sample consists of 150,000 to 200,000 clones, more than 70% of them appearing once. Material: PBMCs. Receptor source: a boy aged 5 to 17 in good health and CMV-seronegative. CDR3s include the opening cysteine and the closing phenylalanine or tryptophan. The D gene is left open where the match is weak. Clone size, where shown, is once, few, many, or a class for clones that have expanded.

V: TRBV6-6
J: TRBJ1-3
size: once
D: .
CDR3: CASTSSLSGNTIYF
DNA: TGTGCCAGCACTAGTTCCCTCTCTGGAAACACCATATATTTT

V: TRBV5-6
J: TRBJ2-1
size: .
D: .
CDR3: CASSLEGAGWSYNEQFF
DNA: TGTGCCAGCAGCTTGGAGGGTGCGGGGTGGTCCTACAATGAGCAGTTCTTC

V: TRBV27
J: TRBJ2-7
size: .
D: .
CDR3: CASSLIPTYEQYF
DNA: TGTGCCAGCAGCCTAATCCCCACCTACGAGCAGTACTTC

V: TRBV6-1
J: TRBJ2-1
size: .
D: .
CDR3: CASSEGGGEQFF
DNA: TGTGCCAGCAGTGAAGGGGGCGGCGAGCAGTTCTTC

V: TRBV7-3
J: TRBJ1-6
size: once
D: .
CDR3: CARDISDNSPLHF
DNA: TGTGCCAGAGACATTTCTGATAATTCACCCCTCCACTTT

V: TRBV5-6
J: TRBJ2-5
size: .
D: .
CDR3: CASSRDFTETQYF
DNA: TGTGCCAGCAGCCGGGACTTTACAGAGACCCAGTACTTC

V: TRBV28
J: TRBJ1-4
size: .
D: .
CDR3: CASSLLASLSRATNEKLFF
DNA: TGTGCCAGCAGTTTATTGGCCTCCCTTAGCCGTGCAACTAATGAAAAACTGTTTTTT

V: TRBV20-1
J: TRBJ1-1
size: .
D: .
CDR3: CSARDYTEAFF
DNA: TGCAGTGCTAGAGACTACACTGAAGCTTTCTTT

V: TRBV7-2
J: TRBJ2-1
size: .
D: TRBD2
CDR3: CASSLGRAFAEQFF
DNA: TGTGCCAGCAGTCTCGGGAGGGCCTTTGCTGAGCAGTTCTTC

V: TRBV7-6
J: TRBJ2-5
size: few
D: TRBD2
CDR3: CASSQTTSGRAQFGTQYF
DNA: TGTGCCAGCAGCCAAACTACTAGCGGGAGGGCCCAGTTCGGGACCCAGTACTTC

V: TRBV6-5
J: TRBJ1-2
size: few
D: TRBD1
CDR3: CASRGDRVYGYTF
DNA: TGTGCCAGCAGGGGGGACAGGGTCTATGGCTACACCTTC

V: TRBV25-1
J: TRBJ1-1
size: .
D: TRBD1
CDR3: CASGYRGRTEAFF
DNA: TGTGCCAGCGGATACAGGGGGCGAACTGAAGCTTTCTTT

V: TRBV6-5
J: TRBJ2-1
size: few
D: .
CDR3: CASSRDWNEQFF
DNA: TGTGCCAGCAGCAGGGATTGGAATGAGCAGTTCTTC

V: TRBV18
J: TRBJ2-1
size: .
D: TRBD1
CDR3: CASSRDRVTSYNEQFF
DNA: TGTGCCAGCTCACGGGACAGGGTCACATCCTACAATGAGCAGTTCTTC

V: TRBV9
J: TRBJ1-2
size: .
D: TRBD1
CDR3: CASSVEPGGGYTF
DNA: TGTGCCAGCAGCGTAGAGCCAGGGGGCGGCTACACCTTC

V: TRBV7-9
J: TRBJ2-7
size: .
D: TRBD2
CDR3: CSSREGSYEQYF
DNA: TGTTCCAGCAGGGAGGGGAGCTACGAGCAGTACTTC

V: TRBV7-9
J: TRBJ1-2
size: few
D: TRBD1
CDR3: CASSAPVTGAKKNGYTF
DNA: TGTGCCAGCAGCGCCCCCGTGACAGGGGCTAAAAAGAACGGCTACACCTTC

V: TRBV9
J: TRBJ1-3
size: .
D: .
CDR3: CASSGMEGHGNTIYF
DNA: TGTGCCAGCAGCGGAATGGAAGGACATGGAAACACCATATATTTT

V: TRBV7-2
J: TRBJ1-2
size: few
D: .
CDR3: CASSIQARYGYTF
DNA: TGTGCCAGCAGTATACAGGCCCGCTATGGCTACACCTTC

V: TRBV11-2
J: TRBJ2-5
size: once
D: .
CDR3: CASSLSGSGETQYF
DNA: TGTGCCAGCAGCTTATCGGGGTCGGGAGAGACCCAGTACTTC

V: TRBV7-3
J: TRBJ2-1
size: .
D: TRBD2
CDR3: CASSLAAGGPGNEQFF
DNA: TGTGCCAGCAGCTTAGCAGCGGGGGGGCCAGGGAATGAGCAGTTCTTC

V: TRBV5-8
J: TRBJ2-7
size: .
D: .
CDR3: CASSPLQGYEQYF
DNA: TGTGCCAGCAGCCCTCTACAGGGCTACGAGCAGTACTTC

V: TRBV7-2
J: TRBJ2-7
size: .
D: .
CDR3: CASSLDYKNYEQYF
DNA: TGTGCCAGCAGCTTAGACTACAAAAACTACGAGCAGTACTTC

V: TRBV6-5
J: TRBJ1-2
size: .
D: .
CDR3: CASSYDYMGYTF
DNA: TGTGCCAGCAGTTACGACTACATGGGCTACACCTTC

V: TRBV6-5
J: TRBJ1-2
size: once
D: .
CDR3: CASSRGNGYTF
DNA: TGTGCCAGCAGTCGAGGAAATGGCTACACCTTC

V: TRBV5-5
J: TRBJ1-1
size: .
D: .
CDR3: CASSLGGLRNTEAFF
DNA: TGTGCCAGCAGCTTGGGGGGACTTAGGAACACTGAAGCTTTCTTT

V: TRBV5-6
J: TRBJ2-7
size: once
D: TRBD1
CDR3: CASSFGDSYEQYF
DNA: TGTGCCAGCAGCTTCGGGGACAGTTACGAGCAGTACTTC

V: TRBV2
J: TRBJ2-7
size: .
D: TRBD2
CDR3: CASSEASSGGPPYEQYF
DNA: TGTGCCAGCAGTGAAGCGTCTAGCGGGGGGCCCCCCTACGAGCAGTACTTC

V: TRBV5-6
J: TRBJ2-5
size: .
D: .
CDR3: CASSLWGGGAGRWWETQYF
DNA: TGTGCCAGCAGCTTGTGGGGCGGTGGGGCAGGGCGTTGGTGGGAGACCCAGTACTTC

V: TRBV2
J: TRBJ2-7
size: .
D: .
CDR3: CASSPDRRRGYEQYF
DNA: TGTGCCAGCAGTCCAGACAGAAGGAGGGGCTACGAGCAGTACTTC

V: TRBV5-1
J: TRBJ2-7
size: few
D: TRBD1
CDR3: CASSHWDRALYEQYF
DNA: TGCGCCAGCAGCCATTGGGACAGGGCCCTCTACGAGCAGTACTTC

V: TRBV28
J: TRBJ1-1
size: .
D: .
CDR3: CASSLKRRTEAFF
DNA: TGTGCCAGCAGTCTAAAACGTCGCACTGAAGCTTTCTTT

V: TRBV4-3
J: TRBJ2-2
size: once
D: .
CDR3: CASNHRRDTGELFF
DNA: TGCGCCAGCAACCATCGCAGGGACACCGGGGAGCTGTTTTTT

V: TRBV27
J: TRBJ2-1
size: .
D: .
CDR3: CASSTSANEQFF
DNA: TGTGCCAGCAGCACCAGTGCCAATGAGCAGTTCTTC

V: TRBV30
J: TRBJ2-6
size: .
D: TRBD2
CDR3: CAFSTTGGLSGANVLTF
DNA: TGTGCCTTCTCAACTACGGGAGGACTCTCTGGGGCCAACGTCCTGACTTTC

V: TRBV7-9
J: TRBJ2-1
size: .
D: TRBD1
CDR3: CASSLVAGGYNEQFF
DNA: TGTGCCAGCAGCTTAGTGGCAGGGGGCTACAATGAGCAGTTCTTC

V: TRBV27
J: TRBJ1-1
size: .
D: .
CDR3: CASRIQLNTEAFF
DNA: TGTGCCAGCAGGATACAGTTGAACACTGAAGCTTTCTTT

V: TRBV27
J: TRBJ2-7
size: .
D: TRBD1
CDR3: CASSSPGTGEKYYEQYF
DNA: TGTGCCAGCAGTTCCCCCGGGACAGGGGAGAAGTATTACGAGCAGTACTTC

V: TRBV27
J: TRBJ1-5
size: .
D: TRBD1
CDR3: CASSQGQGIQPQHF
DNA: TGTGCCAGCAGTCAAGGACAGGGTATTCAGCCCCAGCATTTT

V: TRBV6-6
J: TRBJ2-3
size: .
D: .
CDR3: CASSNRILGGDTQYF
DNA: TGTGCCAGCAGCAACCGTATCCTAGGGGGAGATACGCAGTATTTT

V: TRBV6-1
J: TRBJ2-1
size: .
D: .
CDR3: CASRLVISHEQFF
DNA: TGTGCCAGCAGACTAGTGATATCACATGAGCAGTTCTTC

V: TRBV14
J: TRBJ2-7
size: .
D: .
CDR3: CASSQVRTLTYEQYF
DNA: TGTGCCAGCAGCCAAGTCAGGACACTAACCTACGAGCAGTACTTC

V: TRBV7-8
J: TRBJ2-3
size: .
D: .
CDR3: CASSPSVDTQYF
DNA: TGTGCCAGCAGCCCCTCTGTAGATACGCAGTATTTT

V: TRBV6-6
J: TRBJ1-1
size: once
D: TRBD1
CDR3: CASRRDSLLREAFF
DNA: TGTGCCAGCCGTCGGGACAGCTTACTCCGTGAAGCTTTCTTT

V: TRBV23-1
J: TRBJ2-1
size: .
D: TRBD2
CDR3: CASSQSGTSGKSSYNEQFF
DNA: TGCGCCAGCAGTCAATCGGGGACTAGCGGAAAGAGCTCCTACAATGAGCAGTTCTTC

V: TRBV5-6
J: TRBJ2-1
size: .
D: .
CDR3: CASSFSSERDEQFF
DNA: TGTGCCAGCAGCTTCAGTTCAGAGCGCGATGAGCAGTTCTTC

V: TRBV2
J: TRBJ1-2
size: .
D: .
CDR3: CASSGGDTYGYTF
DNA: TGTGCCAGCAGTGGTGGGGACACCTATGGCTACACCTTC

V: TRBV4-1
J: TRBJ1-5
size: .
D: TRBD1
CDR3: CASTPDRGLDQPQHF
DNA: TGCGCCAGCACCCCGGACAGGGGGCTTGATCAGCCCCAGCATTTT

V: TRBV5-1
J: TRBJ1-2
size: .
D: TRBD1
CDR3: CASSPEPNRQGADGYTF
DNA: TGCGCCAGCAGCCCTGAACCTAATAGACAGGGGGCTGATGGCTACACCTTC

V: TRBV10-3
J: TRBJ2-7
size: .
D: .
CDR3: CAISELRGRGYEQYF
DNA: TGTGCCATCAGTGAGTTGCGGGGACGGGGATACGAGCAGTACTTC

V: TRBV11-2
J: TRBJ2-7
size: .
D: .
CDR3: CASSLVGAEQGGQYF
DNA: TGTGCCAGCAGCTTAGTGGGGGCCGAACAGGGTGGGCAGTACTTC

V: TRBV29-1
J: TRBJ2-7
size: .
D: .
CDR3: CSVLGETYEQYF
DNA: TGCAGCGTTCTAGGTGAAACCTACGAGCAGTACTTC

V: TRBV5-6
J: TRBJ1-1
size: few
D: .
CDR3: CASSFPSTEAFF
DNA: TGTGCCAGCAGCTTTCCGAGCACTGAAGCTTTCTTT

V: TRBV7-9
J: TRBJ2-3
size: .
D: .
CDR3: CASSFSGTDTQYF
DNA: TGTGCCAGCAGCTTTTCGGGGACAGATACGCAGTATTTT

V: TRBV7-2
J: TRBJ1-2
size: .
D: .
CDR3: CASSLGSDTNYGYTF
DNA: TGTGCCAGCAGCTTAGGGTCAGATACTAACTATGGCTACACCTTC

V: TRBV6-6
J: TRBJ1-3
size: .
D: .
CDR3: CASADSFGNTIYF
DNA: TGTGCCAGCGCGGACAGTTTCGGGAACACCATATATTTT

V: TRBV29-1
J: TRBJ2-3
size: once
D: TRBD1
CDR3: CSGVTGFSDTQYF
DNA: TGCAGCGGAGTGACAGGGTTTTCAGATACGCAGTATTTT

V: TRBV5-4
J: TRBJ1-1
size: .
D: .
CDR3: CASSPDRRDTEAFF
DNA: TGTGCCAGCAGCCCGGACAGAAGGGACACTGAAGCTTTCTTT

V: TRBV5-1
J: TRBJ2-1
size: .
D: .
CDR3: CASSLSSSAHNEQFF
DNA: TGCGCCAGCAGCTTGTCGTCTAGCGCCCACAATGAGCAGTTCTTC